These T cell receptor beta chains were read from a single sample in a study of CD8+ T cells in alopecia areata. The repertoire was sequenced with immunoSEQ multiplex PCR; TCRdb's copy has only in-frame clones and lacks some. The sample contains roughly 19,000 clones, 60% to 80% of which appear only once. The specimen comprised skin, sampled at week 0. The receptors derive from a human donor with alopecia areata. Each CDR3 is given without its conserved first and last residue. Each record gives: J gene, V gene, CDR3 protein.

j_call: TRBJ2-5
v_call: TRBV2
cdr3_aa: ASAGRGGDETQY

j_call: TRBJ1-1
v_call: TRBV19
cdr3_aa: ASSPPGNTEAF

j_call: TRBJ2-7
v_call: TRBV5-4
cdr3_aa: ASSQEGVYYEQY

j_call: TRBJ2-2
v_call: TRBV7-6
cdr3_aa: ASSRTSGGATTGELF

j_call: TRBJ2-1
v_call: TRBV29-1
cdr3_aa: SVVVSGYNEQF

j_call: TRBJ2-7
v_call: TRBV7-8
cdr3_aa: ASSLGTGYEQY

j_call: TRBJ1-1
v_call: TRBV7-9
cdr3_aa: ASSLSPDMEAF

j_call: TRBJ2-5
v_call: TRBV15
cdr3_aa: ATSRGDPGGPSETQY

j_call: TRBJ1-5
v_call: TRBV4-2
cdr3_aa: ASSQDLVGRQPQH

j_call: TRBJ2-3
v_call: TRBV7-6
cdr3_aa: ASSPGPGYGGPY

j_call: TRBJ2-3
v_call: TRBV5-1
cdr3_aa: ASSFTGSTDTQY

j_call: TRBJ1-2
v_call: TRBV6-6
cdr3_aa: ASRDMGANYGYT

j_call: TRBJ2-5
v_call: TRBV6-6
cdr3_aa: ASIGGSETQY

j_call: TRBJ2-2
v_call: TRBV7-9
cdr3_aa: ASSVGTTTGELF

j_call: TRBJ2-1
v_call: TRBV7-9
cdr3_aa: ASSLWDSEGNEQF

j_call: TRBJ2-5
v_call: TRBV7-9
cdr3_aa: ASSSVTQRGGSQY

j_call: TRBJ2-2
v_call: TRBV11-2
cdr3_aa: ASSVYRGGELF

j_call: TRBJ2-5
v_call: TRBV5-5
cdr3_aa: ASSLDRGATETQY